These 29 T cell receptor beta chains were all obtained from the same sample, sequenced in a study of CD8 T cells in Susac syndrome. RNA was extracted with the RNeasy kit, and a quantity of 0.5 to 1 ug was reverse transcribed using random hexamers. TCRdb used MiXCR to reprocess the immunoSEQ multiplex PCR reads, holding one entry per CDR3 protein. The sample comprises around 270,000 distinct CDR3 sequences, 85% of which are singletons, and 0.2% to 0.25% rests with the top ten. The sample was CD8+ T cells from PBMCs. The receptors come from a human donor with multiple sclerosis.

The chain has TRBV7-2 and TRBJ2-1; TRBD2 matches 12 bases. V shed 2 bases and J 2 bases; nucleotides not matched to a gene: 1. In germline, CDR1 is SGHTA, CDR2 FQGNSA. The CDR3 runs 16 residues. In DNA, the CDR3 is TGTGCCAGCAGCTTACTAGCGGGAGGGACCTACAATGAGCAGTTCTTC. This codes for CASSLLAGGTYNEQFF. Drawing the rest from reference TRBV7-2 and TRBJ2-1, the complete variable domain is GAGVSQSPSNKVTEKGKDVELRCDPISGHTALYWYRQSLGQGLEFLIYFQGNSAPDKSGLPSDRFSAERTGGSVSTLTIQRTQQEDSAVYLCASSLLAGGTYNEQFFGPGTRLTVL.

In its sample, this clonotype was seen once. The CDR3, as DNA: TGTGCCAGCAGCCCCGGAGAAGGTGGCACAGATACGCAGTATTTT. This gives the protein CASSPGEGGTDTQYF. The rearrangement joins TRBV6-5 to TRBJ2-3; D is ambiguous. Germline CDR1 MNHEY, CDR2 SVGAGI. The CDR3 is 15 residues long. Trimming removed 6 bases at V and 1 base at J, with 14 bases between.

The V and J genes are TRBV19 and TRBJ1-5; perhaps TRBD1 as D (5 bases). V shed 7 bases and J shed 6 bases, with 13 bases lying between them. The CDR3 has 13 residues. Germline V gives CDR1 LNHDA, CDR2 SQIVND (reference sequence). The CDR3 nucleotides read TGTGCCAGTACGGTGGGGCCCGGTCAGCCCCAGCATTTT. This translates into CASTVGPGQPQHF.

CDR3 residues: CATSRDRYLNTIYF. In DNA, the CDR3 is TGTGCCACCAGCAGAGATAGGTATTTGAACACCATATATTTT. This chain uses TRBV15 with TRBJ1-3; the D is unclear. Trimming shortened V by 0 bases and J by 7 bases, and 10 bases separated the two germline ends. The V gene's germline CDR1 is LNHNV and CDR2 YYDKDF (reference sequence). CDR3 length equals 14 residues.

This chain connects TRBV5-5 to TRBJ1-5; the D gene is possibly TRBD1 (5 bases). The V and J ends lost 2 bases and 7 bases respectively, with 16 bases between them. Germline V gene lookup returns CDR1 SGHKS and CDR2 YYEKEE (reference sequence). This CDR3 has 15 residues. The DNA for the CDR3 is TGTGCCAGCAGCTTCCGGGGGGGAGGAAGACAGCCCCAGCATTTT. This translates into CASSFRGGGRQPQHF.

The CDR3 sequence: CASSLYGSGRASDTQYF. In DNA form, the CDR3 reads TGTGCCAGCAGTTTATATGGCAGCGGGAGGGCCTCTGATACGCAGTATTTT. The chain combines TRBV27 with TRBJ2-3, with TRBD2 matching 10 bases. V shed 1 base, J shed 6 bases, and the junction held 10 bases outside the gene matches. CDR1 and CDR2 from the germline V gene are MNHEY and SMNVEV (reference sequence). This CDR3 is 17 amino acids long.

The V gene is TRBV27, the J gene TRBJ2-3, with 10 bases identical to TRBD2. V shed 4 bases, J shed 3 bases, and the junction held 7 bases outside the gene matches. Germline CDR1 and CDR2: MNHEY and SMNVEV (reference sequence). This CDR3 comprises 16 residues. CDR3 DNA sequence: TGTGCCAGCAGTTCCGAGCGGGAGGGTTCTACAGATACGCAGTATTTT. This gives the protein CASSSEREGSTDTQYF.

The CDR3 reads CASSSSPGQTYEQYF. The CDR3 DNA reads as TGTGCCAGCAGTTCCTCTCCGGGACAAACCTACGAGCAGTACTTC. The rearrangement joins TRBV27 to TRBJ2-7; D might be TRBD1 (6 bases). V lost 4 bases and J 2 bases, leaving 15 bases between the germline ends. The CDR3 loop spans 15 amino acids. Germline values: CDR1 MNHEY, CDR2 SMNVEV (reference sequence).

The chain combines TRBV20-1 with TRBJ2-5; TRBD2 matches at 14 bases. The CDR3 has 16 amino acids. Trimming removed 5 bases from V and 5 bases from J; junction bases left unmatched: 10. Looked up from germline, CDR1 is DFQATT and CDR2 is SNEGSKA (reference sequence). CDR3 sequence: CSAGGLAGAPWETQYF. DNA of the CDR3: TGCAGTGCTGGGGGACTAGCGGGAGCCCCATGGGAGACCCAGTACTTC.

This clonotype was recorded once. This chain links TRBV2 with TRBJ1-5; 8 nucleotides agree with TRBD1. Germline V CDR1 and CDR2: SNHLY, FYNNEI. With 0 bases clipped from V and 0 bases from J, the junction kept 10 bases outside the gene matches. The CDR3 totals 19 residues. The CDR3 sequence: CASSEAVGTGDYSNQPQHF. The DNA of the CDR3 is TGTGCCAGCAGTGAAGCGGTAGGGACAGGTGACTATAGCAATCAGCCCCAGCATTTT.

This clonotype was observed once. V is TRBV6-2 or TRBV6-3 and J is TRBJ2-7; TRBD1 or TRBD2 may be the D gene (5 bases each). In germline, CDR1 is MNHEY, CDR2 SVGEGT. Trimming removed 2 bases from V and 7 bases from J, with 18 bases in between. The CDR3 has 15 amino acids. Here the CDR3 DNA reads TGTGCCAGCAGTTACAAGGGGAGCGACTGGCTAGAGCAGTACTTC. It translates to CASSYKGSDWLEQYF.

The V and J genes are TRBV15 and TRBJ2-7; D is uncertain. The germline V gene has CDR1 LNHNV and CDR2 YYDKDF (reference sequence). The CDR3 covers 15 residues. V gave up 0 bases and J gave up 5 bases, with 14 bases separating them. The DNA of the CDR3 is TGTGCCACCAGCAGAGAGCGAGGTTTAGCCCACGAGCAGTACTTC. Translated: CATSRERGLAHEQYF.

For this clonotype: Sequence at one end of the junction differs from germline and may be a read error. CDR3 in amino acids: CTSSLAEDTEAFF. As DNA, the CDR3 is TGTACCAGCAGCTTAGCCGAGGACACTGAAGCTTTCTTT. The rearrangement joins TRBV13 to TRBJ1-1, with D unclear. This CDR3 region has 13 residues. CDR1 and CDR2 from the germline V gene are PRHDT and FYEKMQ (reference sequence). Looking up the rest from reference TRBV13 and TRBJ1-1 gives the full variable domain: AAGVIQSPRHLIKEKRETATLKCYPIPRHDTVYWYQQGPGQDPQFLISFYEKMQSDKGSIPDRFSAQQFSDYHSELNMSSLELGDSALYFCTSSLAEDTEAFFGQGTRLTVV.

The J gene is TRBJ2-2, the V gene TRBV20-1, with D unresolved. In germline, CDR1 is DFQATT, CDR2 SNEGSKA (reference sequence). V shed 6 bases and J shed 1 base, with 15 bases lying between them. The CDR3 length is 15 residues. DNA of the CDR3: TGCAGTGCCATCGGGCTGGAGAGGAACACCGGGGAGCTGTTTTTT. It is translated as CSAIGLERNTGELFF.

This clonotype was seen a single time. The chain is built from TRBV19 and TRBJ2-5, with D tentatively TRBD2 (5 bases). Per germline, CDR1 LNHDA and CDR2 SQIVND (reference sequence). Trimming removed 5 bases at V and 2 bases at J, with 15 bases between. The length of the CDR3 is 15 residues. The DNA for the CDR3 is TGTGCCAGTAGTGGTCGGGCCTCGGGACAAGAGACCCAGTACTTC. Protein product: CASSGRASGQETQYF.

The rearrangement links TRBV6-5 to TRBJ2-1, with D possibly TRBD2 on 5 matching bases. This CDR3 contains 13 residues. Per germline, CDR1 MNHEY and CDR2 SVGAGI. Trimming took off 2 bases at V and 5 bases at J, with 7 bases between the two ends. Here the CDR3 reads CASSYTRNNEQFF. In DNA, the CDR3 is TGTGCCAGCAGTTACACTAGGAACAATGAGCAGTTCTTC.

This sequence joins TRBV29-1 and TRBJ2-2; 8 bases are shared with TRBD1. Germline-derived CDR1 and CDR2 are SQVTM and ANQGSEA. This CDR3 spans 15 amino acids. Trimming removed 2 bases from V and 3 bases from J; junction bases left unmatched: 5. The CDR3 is CSVEPTGVHTGELFF. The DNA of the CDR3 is TGCAGCGTTGAACCGACAGGGGTGCACACCGGGGAGCTGTTTTTT.

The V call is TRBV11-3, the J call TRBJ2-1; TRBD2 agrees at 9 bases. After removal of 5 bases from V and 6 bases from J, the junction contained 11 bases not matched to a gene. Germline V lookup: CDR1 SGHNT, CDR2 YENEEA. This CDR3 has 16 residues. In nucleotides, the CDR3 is TGTGCCAGCAGCCCCATGTTGGCGGGAGGGCTCAATGAGCAGTTCTTC. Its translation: CASSPMLAGGLNEQFF.

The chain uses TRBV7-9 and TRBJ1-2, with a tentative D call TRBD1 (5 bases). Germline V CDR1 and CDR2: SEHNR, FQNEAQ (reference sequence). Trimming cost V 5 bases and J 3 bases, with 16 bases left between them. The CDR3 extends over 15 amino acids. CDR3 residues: CASSLGVSPDYGYTF. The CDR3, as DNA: TGTGCCAGCAGCCTGGGGGTTAGCCCGGACTATGGCTACACCTTC.

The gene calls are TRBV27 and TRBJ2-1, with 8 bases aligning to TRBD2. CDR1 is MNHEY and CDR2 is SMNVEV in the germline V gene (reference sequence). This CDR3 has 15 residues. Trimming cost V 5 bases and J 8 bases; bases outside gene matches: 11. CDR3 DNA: TGTGCCAGCAGTGGACGGGGGGGTTATGAGGATGAGCAGTTCTTC. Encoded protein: CASSGRGGYEDEQFF.

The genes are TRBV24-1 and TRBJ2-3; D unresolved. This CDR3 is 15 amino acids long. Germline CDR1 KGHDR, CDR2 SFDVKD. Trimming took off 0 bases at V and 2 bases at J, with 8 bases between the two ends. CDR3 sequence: CATSDLPDLTDTQYF. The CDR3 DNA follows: TGTGCCACCAGTGATTTGCCAGATCTCACAGATACGCAGTATTTT.

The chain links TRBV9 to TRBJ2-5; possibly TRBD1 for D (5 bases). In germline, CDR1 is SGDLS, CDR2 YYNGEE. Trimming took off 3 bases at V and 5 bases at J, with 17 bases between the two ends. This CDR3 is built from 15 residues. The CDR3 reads CASSEGLGLRETQYF. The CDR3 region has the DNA TGTGCCAGCAGCGAGGGTCTGGGGCTTAGGGAGACCCAGTACTTC.

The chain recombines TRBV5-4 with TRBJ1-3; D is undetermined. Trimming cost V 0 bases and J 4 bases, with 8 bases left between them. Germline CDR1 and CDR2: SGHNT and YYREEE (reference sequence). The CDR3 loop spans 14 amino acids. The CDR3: CASSLEEQGNTIYF. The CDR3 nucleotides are TGTGCCAGCAGCTTGGAGGAACAGGGAAACACCATATATTTT. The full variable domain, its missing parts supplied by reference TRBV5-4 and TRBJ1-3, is ETGVTQSPTHLIKTRGQQVTLRCSSQSGHNTVSWYQQALGQGPQFIFQYYREEENGRGNFPPRFSGLQFPNYSSELNVNALELDDSALYLCASSLEEQGNTIYFGEGSWLTVV.

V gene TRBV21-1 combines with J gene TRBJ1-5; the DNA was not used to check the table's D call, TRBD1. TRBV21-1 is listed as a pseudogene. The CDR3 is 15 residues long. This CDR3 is CASSKHGRVGQPQHF. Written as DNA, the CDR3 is TGTGCCAGCAGCAAACATGGCAGGGTAGGCCAGCCCCAGCATTTT.

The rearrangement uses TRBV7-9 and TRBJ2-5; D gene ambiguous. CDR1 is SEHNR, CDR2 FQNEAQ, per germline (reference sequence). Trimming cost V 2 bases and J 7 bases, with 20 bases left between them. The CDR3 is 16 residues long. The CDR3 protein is CASSLSTGRGRVTQYF. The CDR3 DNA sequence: TGTGCCAGCAGCTTAAGTACGGGCCGCGGACGGGTGACCCAGTACTTC.

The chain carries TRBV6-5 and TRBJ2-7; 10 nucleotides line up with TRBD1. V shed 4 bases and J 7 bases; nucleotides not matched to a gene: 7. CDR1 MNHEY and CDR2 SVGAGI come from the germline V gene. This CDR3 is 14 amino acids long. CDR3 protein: CASSWGQGPREQYF. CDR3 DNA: TGTGCCAGCAGTTGGGGACAGGGGCCAAGGGAGCAGTACTTC.

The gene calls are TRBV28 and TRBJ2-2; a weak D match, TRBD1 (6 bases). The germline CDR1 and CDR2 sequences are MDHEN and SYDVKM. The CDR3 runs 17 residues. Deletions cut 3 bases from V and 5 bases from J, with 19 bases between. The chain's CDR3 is CASSFSDRFPSTGELFF. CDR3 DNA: TGTGCCAGCAGTTTCTCCGACAGGTTCCCTTCTACCGGGGAGCTGTTTTTT. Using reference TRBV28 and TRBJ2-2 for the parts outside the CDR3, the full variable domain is DVKVTQSSRYLVKRTGEKVFLECVQDMDHENMFWYRQDPGLGLRLIYFSYDVKMKEKGDIPEGYSVSREKKERFSLILESASTNQTSMYLCASSFSDRFPSTGELFFGEGSRLTVL.

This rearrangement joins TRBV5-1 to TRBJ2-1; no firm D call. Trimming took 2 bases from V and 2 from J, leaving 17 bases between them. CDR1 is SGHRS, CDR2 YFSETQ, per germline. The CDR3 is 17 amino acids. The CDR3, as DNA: TGCGCCAGCAGCTTCCCTAAGGAAAAGATAACCTACAATGAGCAGTTCTTC. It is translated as CASSFPKEKITYNEQFF.

CDR3 protein: CSAATGTNNDNEQFF. The DNA of the CDR3 is TGCAGTGCCGCTACCGGGACGAATAATGACAATGAGCAGTTCTTC. This rearrangement joins TRBV20-1 to TRBJ2-1; D may correspond to TRBD1 or TRBD2 (5 bases each). Trimming took 6 bases from V and 5 from J, leaving 20 bases between them. This CDR3 has 15 amino acids. Germline V gene lookup returns CDR1 DFQATT and CDR2 SNEGSKA (reference sequence).